The entry that follows covers one TCR beta chain sequence. As yet, its antigen is unknown. Researchers reported that TCR beta cDNA libraries carried unique molecular identifiers. MiXCR was run by TCRdb on the PCR reads, yielding one entry per CDR3 protein. The data hold some 800,000 distinct CDR3 sequences, with 40% to 55% observed a single time. These data come from a study of post-analysis software for immune sequencing data. Study-level results: When compared against controls, multiple sclerosis patients showed significantly lower normalized Chao1 diversity. Batch-matched samples strongly co-clustered by F measure.

Sequenced: blood. This TCR came from a girl aged 10-17 years with multiple sclerosis.

The CDR3 reads CSVASPVMTDYEQYF. For the CDR3, the DNA is TGCAGCGTGGCGTCCCCCGTAATGACAGACTACGAGCAGTACTTC. The chain links TRBV29-1 to TRBJ2-7; tentatively, D is TRBD1 (5 bases). Trimming took off 6 bases at V and 3 bases at J, with 21 bases between the two ends. The length of the CDR3 is 15 residues. Germline V gene lookup returns CDR1 SQVTM and CDR2 ANQGSEA.